The source of this T cell receptor (beta chain) is a study of cytomegalovirus exposure and HLA in healthy donors. Study-wide results and caveats: Another analysis was done later, and it associated over 15,000 TCR beta sequences with HLA alleles at 0.05 false discovery rate. The study put some 160 TCR beta chains on its list as cytomegalovirus-associated.

Details on this clone: No antigen is known for it.

PCR was performed using 60 Vbeta and 13 Jbeta primers. Here immunoSEQ multiplex PCR was the method, and the copy in TCRdb shows in-frame clones only, minus some. The sample shows approximately 120,000 clones, around 73% of them seen only once. Sequencing was carried out using PBMCs. The TCR was taken from a middle-aged man in good health and CMV-seronegative.

The CDR3 nucleotides read TGTGCCAGCAGCTTAGCGGGGGCGTATCACACTGAAGCTTTCTTT. This codes for CASSLAGAYHTEAFF. This rearrangement joins TRBV7-8 to TRBJ1-1, with D tentatively TRBD1 (6 bases). V was clipped by 0 bases and J by 3 bases, with 11 bases between them. This CDR3 has 15 amino acids. Germline CDR1 is SGHVS and CDR2 is FQNEAQ.